Listed below are T cell receptor beta chains from one sample, sequenced in a study of control samples from healthy donors and cancer patients. Produced via immunoSEQ multiplex PCR; TCRdb's table is partial and in-frame only. The data contain 110,000 to 150,000 clones, 85% to 95% of them singletons. Sample: blood. These TCRs come from a man aged 35-49 years in good health. The CDR3 runs from the conserved cysteine through the conserved F or W. Each record gives: D gene, V gene, J gene, clone size, CDR3 DNA, CDR3 protein. A D gene is named only where the DNA matches it firmly. Size is omitted from some rows. Given values are once, few, many or a class for expanded clones.

>NA|TRBV19|TRBJ1-5|once
TGTGCCAGTAGTGCCCACCGGGACCGGAATAGCAATCAGCCCCAGCATTTT
CASSAHRDRNSNQPQHF
>TRBD1|TRBV5-6|TRBJ2-7|NA
TGTGCCAGCAGCTGGGGGACAGAGTGGAACGAGCAGTACTTC
CASSWGTEWNEQYF
>NA|TRBV5-1|TRBJ2-6|NA
TGCGCCAGCAGCTTGGGGGGCTCTGGGGCCAACGTCCTGACTTTC
CASSLGGSGANVLTF
>NA|TRBV9|TRBJ2-7|NA
TGTGCCAGCAGCCCGGGGACCGAGACCTACGAGCAGTACTTC
CASSPGTETYEQYF
>TRBD2|TRBV9|TRBJ2-1|once
TGTGCCAGCAGCGCTGCGGGAGGACTCAATGAGCAGTTCTTC
CASSAAGGLNEQFF
>NA|TRBV15|TRBJ2-5|NA
TGTGCCACCAGCAGAGACCGTCTAGCCGGACTGACCCAGTACTTC
CATSRDRLAGLTQYF
>NA|TRBV3-1/TRBV3-2|TRBJ2-5|NA
TGTGCCAGCAGCCAAGCTAATTTGCGGACCCCCTTGGCGGAGACCCAGTACTTC
CASSQANLRTPLAETQYF
>NA|TRBV7-9|TRBJ2-7|once
TGTGCCAGCAGCCTGCTTGCTAGCGCGGTGACCTACGAGCAGTACTTC
CASSLLASAVTYEQYF
>NA|TRBV9|TRBJ2-2|NA
TGTGCCAGCAGCGTAGCCGGCAGGAGGCTCACCGGGGAGCTGTTTTTT
CASSVAGRRLTGELFF
>TRBD1|TRBV4-3|TRBJ2-7|NA
TGCGCCAGCAGTAGACAGGGGCGCTACGAGCAGTACTTC
CASSRQGRYEQYF
>NA|TRBV13|TRBJ2-5|NA
TGTGCCAGCAGCTTAAGGGGGGGCAAGACCCAGTACTTC
CASSLRGGKTQYF
>NA|TRBV12-3/TRBV12-4|TRBJ2-7|NA
TGTGCCAGCAGTTTGGGCAGGGGAGACGAGCAGTACTTC
CASSLGRGDEQYF
>NA|TRBV6-1|TRBJ2-2|NA
TGTGCCAGCAGTGAAGCCGGTGGGACCGGGGAGCTGTTTTTT
CASSEAGGTGELFF
>TRBD1|TRBV4-3|TRBJ2-7|NA
TGCGCCAGCAGCCAATACCGGGACAGTACCTACGAGCAGTACTTC
CASSQYRDSTYEQYF
>NA|TRBV3-1/TRBV3-2|TRBJ2-7|NA
TGTGCCAGCAGCCAAATCGAAGATTCCTACGAGCAGTACTTC
CASSQIEDSYEQYF
>NA|TRBV27|TRBJ2-1|NA
TGTGCCAGCAGTGGGTCGCGATACAATGAGCAGTTCTTC
CASSGSRYNEQFF
>NA|TRBV11-2|TRBJ2-5|NA
TGTGCCAGCAGCTCGGGATTACAAGAGACCCAGTACTTC
CASSSGLQETQYF
>TRBD1|TRBV27|TRBJ2-1|once
TGTGCCAGCAGTCCTCCGGCAGGGACAGTGCAGTTCTTC
CASSPPAGTVQFF
>TRBD1|TRBV11-2|TRBJ2-7|NA
TGTGCCAGCAGCTTAGAAGGGACAGGGTCGTACGAGCAGTACTTC
CASSLEGTGSYEQYF
>TRBD1|TRBV5-1|TRBJ1-2|NA
TGCGCCAGTCATACGGGACAGGGGATATATGGCTACACCTTC
CASHTGQGIYGYTF
>NA|TRBV24-1|TRBJ2-7|NA
TGTGCCACCAGTGAGAGAACGGTAAATCCCTACGAGCAGTACTTC
CATSERTVNPYEQYF
>TRBD1|TRBV7-2|TRBJ1-4|NA
TGTGCCAGCAGCCTCACAGGGGGGACTAATGAAAAACTGTTTTTT
CASSLTGGTNEKLFF
>NA|TRBV10-3|TRBJ1-5|NA
TGTGCCATCAGTGCCGACCAGAAGCAGCCCCAGCATTTT
CAISADQKQPQHF
>NA|TRBV6-4|TRBJ1-1|NA
TGTGCCAGCAGTGAAACCATCTACACTGAAGCTTTCTTT
CASSETIYTEAFF
>TRBD1|TRBV9|TRBJ2-1|NA
TGTGCCAGCAGTTCCTTGACAGGGGGCCCTTTTCGCTCCTACAATGAGCAGTTCTTC
CASSSLTGGPFRSYNEQFF
>NA|TRBV7-3|TRBJ2-7|NA
TGTGCCAGCAGCCCCGGGACGGGCTCCTACGAGCAGTACTTC
CASSPGTGSYEQYF
>NA|TRBV6-6|TRBJ2-7|NA
TGTGCCAGCAGTTACGGCCACGAGCGGTCCTCCTACGAGCAGTACTTC
CASSYGHERSSYEQYF
>TRBD1|TRBV7-3|TRBJ1-2|NA
TGTGCCAGCAGCTCCTCAGGGACAGACAACTATGGCTACACCTTC
CASSSSGTDNYGYTF
>NA|TRBV6-1|TRBJ2-3|NA
TGTGCCAGCAGTGGCTGGTATGGACGACTGCCAGGCCCGGATACGCAGTATTTT
CASSGWYGRLPGPDTQYF
>NA|TRBV10-3|TRBJ2-7|NA
TGTGCCACCGGGGTCGGGACCTACGAGCAGTACTTC
CATGVGTYEQYF
>NA|TRBV27|TRBJ1-2|NA
TGTGCCAGCAGAGGACTCGGGCCTAACTATGGCTACACCTTC
CASRGLGPNYGYTF
>NA|TRBV29-1|TRBJ2-1|NA
TGCAGCGCGGACGGGGGTCCGGGATGCGTCTTC
CSADGGPGCVF
>TRBD1|TRBV6-1|TRBJ1-1|NA
TGTGCCAGCAGTGGACCAGCCACAGGGGTCTACATGAACACTGAAGCTTTCTTT
CASSGPATGVYMNTEAFF
>NA|TRBV25-1|TRBJ1-6|NA
TGTGCCAGCAGTGGGTGGACAGCCAAAAATTCACCCCTCCACTTT
CASSGWTAKNSPLHF
>NA|TRBV7-6|TRBJ1-1|NA
TGTGCCAGCAGCCCGGGGACCCCCTACCTTGAAGCTTTCTTT
CASSPGTPYLEAFF
>NA|TRBV5-4|TRBJ1-4|NA
TGTGCCAGCAGCTCACAGGGTGAGGGTGAAAAACTGTTTTTT
CASSSQGEGEKLFF
>NA|TRBV6-4|TRBJ1-5|NA
TGTGCCAGCAGCGACGGACCAGGGACTCAGCCCCAGCATTTT
CASSDGPGTQPQHF
>TRBD1|TRBV19|TRBJ1-1|NA
TGTGCCAGTAGTACCGGGACAGGGCTGGCCGGGCCAGCTTTCTTT
CASSTGTGLAGPAFF
>NA|TRBV18|TRBJ2-5|NA
TGTGCCAGCTCACCGACGGAAGAGACCCAGTACTTC
CASSPTEETQYF
>TRBD2|TRBV25-1|TRBJ2-1|NA
TGTGCCAGCAGTCAAATAGCGGGAGGGCCCTACAATGAGCAGTTCTTC
CASSQIAGGPYNEQFF
>NA|TRBV30|TRBJ1-2|NA
TGTGCCTGGAGATATCCGGGGGGCTCGGGTGGCTACACCTTC
CAWRYPGGSGGYTF
>NA|TRBV5-1|TRBJ2-3|NA
TGCGCCAGCAGCTTTCGTGGGGAGCCCACGTCTAGCACAGATACGCAGTATTTT
CASSFRGEPTSSTDTQYF
>NA|TRBV7-9|TRBJ2-3|NA
TGTGCCAGCAGCTATACTCCTTCCAGTGTTTCTAGCACAGATACGCAGTATTTT
CASSYTPSSVSSTDTQYF